This T cell receptor beta chain appears in the sequencing data of a study of tumor-infiltrating lymphocytes in primary liver carcinoma. Blood RNA was derived from unsorted whole blood, and germline DNA was extracted too. A constant-region primer primed TCR beta cDNA synthesis from about 0.55 ug of total RNA. Three nested multiplex PCR rounds of slightly modified ARM-PCR generated TCR beta libraries. Running approximately 10 cycles apiece, the first two PCR rounds relied on TRBV1-TRBV30 forward primers together with a C-beta reverse primer. From the multiplex PCR reads, TCRdb called clonotypes with MiXCR, one entry per CDR3 protein. The data hold fewer than 350,000 distinct CDR3 sequences, with 65% observed a single time. The germline gives CDR1 SGHNT, CDR2 YYREEE (reference sequence). The CDR3 has 16 amino acids. Losses at the gene ends were 4 bases for V and 9 bases for J; bases not matched to a gene: 11.

The rearrangement links TRBV5-4 to TRBJ2-1; 12 nucleotides line up with TRBD2. The specimen sequenced was peripheral blood. The source of this sequence is a man aged 40-55 years with primary liver carcinoma and hepatitis B virus infection. The CDR3 loop is CASSHPTSGRLGEQFF. The CDR3 coding sequence is TGTGCCAGCAGCCACCCGACTAGCGGGAGACTGGGTGAGCAGTTCTTC.